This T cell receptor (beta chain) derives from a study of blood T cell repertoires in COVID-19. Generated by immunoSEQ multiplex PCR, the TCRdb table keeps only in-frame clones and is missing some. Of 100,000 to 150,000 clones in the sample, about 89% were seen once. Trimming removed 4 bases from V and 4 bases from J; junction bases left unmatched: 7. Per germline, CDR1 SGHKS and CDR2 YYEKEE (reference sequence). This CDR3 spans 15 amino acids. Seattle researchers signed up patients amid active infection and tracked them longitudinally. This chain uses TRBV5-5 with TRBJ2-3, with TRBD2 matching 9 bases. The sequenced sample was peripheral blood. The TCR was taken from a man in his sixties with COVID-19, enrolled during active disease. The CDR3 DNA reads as TGTGCCAGCAGCCCAGTGACTAGCGGAGCAGATACGCAGTATTTT. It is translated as CASSPVTSGADTQYF. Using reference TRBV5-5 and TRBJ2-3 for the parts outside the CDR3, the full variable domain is DAGVTQSPTHLIKTRGQQVTLRCSPISGHKSVSWYQQVLGQGPQFIFQYYEKEERGRGNFPDRFSARQFPNYSSELNVNALLLGDSALYLCASSPVTSGADTQYFGPGTRLTVL.